The present entry profiles one TCR beta chain with its context. What it recognizes is unknown. Trimming pared 3 bases from V and 6 bases from J, leaving 6 bases between. Germline V lookup: CDR1 SGHTS, CDR2 YDEGEE. This CDR3 is built from 11 residues. The source of the sample is a study of cytotoxic CD8 clonotypes in ibrutinib-treated CLL. Study-level points and caveats: Under therapy, public clonotypes either contracted or stayed stable, and they were uncommon.

Depths of 1 in 200,000 to 1 in 1 million T cells were the sequencing target. The assay was immunoSEQ multiplex PCR, and TCRdb's table has in-frame clones only and misses some. The sample records roughly 110,000 clones, approximately 56% being singletons. This receptor was identified in a human donor with chronic lymphocytic leukemia. The sample was PBMCs, taken after 24 months of ibrutinib treatment. The chain has TRBV5-8 and TRBJ2-5; no firm D call. The CDR3 DNA sequence: TGTGCCAGCAGCTCGCGCCAGACCCAGTACTTC. It yields the protein CASSSRQTQYF.